This T cell receptor beta chain was captured by sequencing in a study of T cell responses to AZD1222 COVID-19 vaccine. Findings and caveats of the study: Regions left unmutated in variants are reportedly the target of nearly half of spike-specific TCRs.

About this clone itself: Its antigen is as yet unknown.

This CDR3 comprises 15 residues. Clones were sequenced by immunoSEQ multiplex PCR, and TCRdb holds only the in-frame ones, with some missing. The data show 180,000 or so clones, roughly 91% seen once. The clonotype comes from an adult who received the AZD1222 COVID-19 vaccine. The V call is TRBV21-1, the J call TRBJ2-2. TRBV21-1 is recorded as a pseudogene. The sequencing used peripheral blood, collected 28 days after the second AZD1222 dose. In DNA form, the CDR3 reads TGTGCCAGCAGCAATAGGTGGCTTGACGCCGGGGAGCTGTTTTTT. It specifies CASSNRWLDAGELFF.